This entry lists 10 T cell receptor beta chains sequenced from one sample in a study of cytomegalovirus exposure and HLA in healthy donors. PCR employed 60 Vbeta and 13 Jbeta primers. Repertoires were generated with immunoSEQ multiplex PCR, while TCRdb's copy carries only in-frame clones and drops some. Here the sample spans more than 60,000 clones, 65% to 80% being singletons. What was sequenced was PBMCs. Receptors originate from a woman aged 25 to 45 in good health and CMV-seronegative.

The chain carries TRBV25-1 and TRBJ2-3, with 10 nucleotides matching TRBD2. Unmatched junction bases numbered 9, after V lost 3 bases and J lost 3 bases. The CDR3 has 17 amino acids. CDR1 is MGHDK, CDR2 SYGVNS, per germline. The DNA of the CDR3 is TGTGCCAGCAGTGAGTCAAGCGGGAGGGAGAGGACAGATACGCAGTATTTT. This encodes CASSESSGRERTDTQYF.

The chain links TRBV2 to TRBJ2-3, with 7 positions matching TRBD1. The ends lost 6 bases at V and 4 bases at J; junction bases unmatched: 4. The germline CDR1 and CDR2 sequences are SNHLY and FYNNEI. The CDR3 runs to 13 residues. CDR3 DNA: TGTGCCAGCAGCCAGGGGGACGCAGATACGCAGTATTTT. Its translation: CASSQGDADTQYF.

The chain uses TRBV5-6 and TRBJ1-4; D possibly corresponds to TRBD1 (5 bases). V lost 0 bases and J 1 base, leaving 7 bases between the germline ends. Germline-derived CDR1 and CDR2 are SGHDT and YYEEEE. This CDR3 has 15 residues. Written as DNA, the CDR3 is TGTGCCAGCAGCTTGGGCGACAGAACTAATGAAAAACTGTTTTTT. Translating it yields CASSLGDRTNEKLFF.

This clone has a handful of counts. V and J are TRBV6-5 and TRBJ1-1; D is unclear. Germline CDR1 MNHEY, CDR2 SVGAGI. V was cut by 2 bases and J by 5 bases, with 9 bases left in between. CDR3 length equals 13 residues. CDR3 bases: TGTGCCAGCAGTTACCGGGAGGCGACTGAAGCTTTCTTT. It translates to CASSYREATEAFF.

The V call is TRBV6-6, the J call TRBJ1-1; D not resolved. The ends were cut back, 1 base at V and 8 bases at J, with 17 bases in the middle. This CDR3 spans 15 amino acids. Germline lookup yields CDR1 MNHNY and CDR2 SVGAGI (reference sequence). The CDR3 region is CASSYLAAERREAFF. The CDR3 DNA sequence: TGTGCCAGCAGTTACTTAGCGGCAGAAAGACGGGAAGCTTTCTTT.

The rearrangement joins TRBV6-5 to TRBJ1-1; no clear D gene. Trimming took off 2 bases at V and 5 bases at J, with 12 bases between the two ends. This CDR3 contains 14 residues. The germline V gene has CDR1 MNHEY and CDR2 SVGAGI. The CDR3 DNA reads TGTGCCAGCAGTTACGGCGGTTCGGGAACTGAAGCTTTCTTT. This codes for CASSYGGSGTEAFF.

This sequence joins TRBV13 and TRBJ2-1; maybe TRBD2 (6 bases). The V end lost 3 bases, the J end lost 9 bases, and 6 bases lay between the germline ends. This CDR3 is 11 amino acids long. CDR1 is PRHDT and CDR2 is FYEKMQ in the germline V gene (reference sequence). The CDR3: CASSFGGEQFF. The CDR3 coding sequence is TGTGCCAGCAGCTTCGGGGGTGAGCAGTTCTTC.

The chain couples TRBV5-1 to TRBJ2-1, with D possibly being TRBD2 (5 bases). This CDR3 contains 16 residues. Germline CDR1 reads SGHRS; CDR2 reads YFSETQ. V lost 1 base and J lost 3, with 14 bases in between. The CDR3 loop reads CASSLNVVEGYNEQFF. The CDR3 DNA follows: TGCGCCAGCAGCTTGAACGTGGTAGAGGGCTACAATGAGCAGTTCTTC.

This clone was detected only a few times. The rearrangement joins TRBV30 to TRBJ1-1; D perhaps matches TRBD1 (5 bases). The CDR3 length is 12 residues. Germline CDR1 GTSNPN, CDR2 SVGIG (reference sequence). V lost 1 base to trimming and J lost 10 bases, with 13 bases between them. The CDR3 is CAWSGSGGSAFF. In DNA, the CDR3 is TGTGCCTGGAGTGGTAGCGGGGGATCAGCTTTCTTT. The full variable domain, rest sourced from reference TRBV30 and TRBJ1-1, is SQTIHQWPATLVQPVGSPLSLECTVEGTSNPNLYWYRQAAGRGLQLLFYSVGIGQISSEVPQNLSASRPQDRQFILSSKKLLLSDSGFYLCAWSGSGGSAFFGQGTRLTVV.

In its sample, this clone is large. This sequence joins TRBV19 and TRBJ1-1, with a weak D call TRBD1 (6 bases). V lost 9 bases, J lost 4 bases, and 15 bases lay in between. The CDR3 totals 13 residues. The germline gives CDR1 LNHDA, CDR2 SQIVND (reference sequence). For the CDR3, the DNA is TGTGCCAGCAACTTCAGGGGTAGCACTGAAGCTTTCTTT. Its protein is CASNFRGSTEAFF.